The text below deals with one TCR beta chain. Assay: immunoSEQ multiplex PCR; the TCRdb copy retains only in-frame clones and omits some. In the table there are 45,000 to 60,000 clones, 90% of which are singletons. The sample belongs to a study of T cell changes during pregnancy in multiple sclerosis. Unmatched junction bases numbered 9, after V lost 5 bases and J lost 6 bases. The CDR3 covers 15 residues. Germline loops: CDR1 MNHEY, CDR2 SMNVEV (reference sequence). The chain is built from TRBV27 and TRBJ1-5, with 8 bases matching TRBD1. This TCR was recovered from a female donor with multiple sclerosis, enrolled in a pregnancy study. Specimen: CD8+ T cells from peripheral blood mononuclear cells, collected before pregnancy. The DNA for the CDR3 is TGTGCCAGCAGTGCCTCCGGGACAGGATTTCAGCCCCAGCATTTT. Translated, it gives CASSASGTGFQPQHF.